The T cell receptor (beta chain) under discussion was sequenced for a study of cytomegalovirus exposure and HLA in healthy donors. Overall study results and limits: Presence/absence analyses took donor sequencing depth as roughly uniform.

The V gene lost 8 bases and the J gene lost 9 bases, with 17 bases spanning the gap. The CDR3 is 13 residues long. Germline CDR1 is MNHNS and CDR2 is SASEGT. Primers included in the PCR were 60 Vbeta and 13 Jbeta primers. The assay was immunoSEQ multiplex PCR, and TCRdb's table has in-frame clones only and misses some. The table shows approximately 77,000 clones, with over 60% occurring only once. This clone was counted only a few times. Its antigen is unknown. The receptor was isolated from a man aged 35 to 55 in good health and CMV-seronegative. The sample taken for sequencing was PBMCs. The chain recombines TRBV6-1 with TRBJ1-3; D is unclear. The CDR3 DNA follows: TGTGCCAGCGGAAAAGGTAGCGGTGGCACCATATATTTT. Encoded protein: CASGKGSGGTIYF.